The clone carrying this T cell receptor beta chain was counted between two and nine times. What it binds is not known. This CDR3 has 16 amino acids. J was trimmed by 4 bases and V by 1 base; bases with no gene match: 6. Germline values: CDR1 MNHNS, CDR2 SASEGT. The entry originates in a study of identical twins. Broader study findings: Models predicted less out-of-frame TCR alpha sharing in monozygotic twins than was found. Insertions were fewer in abundant cord blood beta clonotypes, whereas memory repertoires showed none of this pattern.

Using its own MiXCR run on the 5' RACE reads, TCRdb lists one record per CDR3 protein. This table holds about 530,000 distinct CDR3 sequences, more than 20% found once. Another study also made use of these data, one on yellow fever vaccine responses in identical twins.

This rearrangement joins TRBV6-1 to TRBJ2-7; 11 bases are shared with TRBD2. The receptor's source is a woman between 18 and 29 years old in good health. The specimen sequenced was CD4+ T cells sorted from blood. CDR3 loop: CASSEVTSGSRYEQYF. CDR3 in DNA: TGTGCCAGCAGTGAAGTAACTAGCGGGAGTAGGTACGAGCAGTACTTC.